This is a list of T cell receptor beta chains from one sample in a study of tumor-infiltrating lymphocytes in primary liver carcinoma. A single record per CDR3 protein comes from TCRdb applying MiXCR to the multiplex PCR reads. The sample lists over 45,000 distinct CDR3 sequences, about two thirds occurring once. Material for sequencing was liver tumor tissue from sampling region 5. These receptors all come from a man in his forties or fifties with primary liver carcinoma and hepatitis B virus infection. Each CDR3 is given with its conserved first and last residue. A D gene is named only where the DNA matches it firmly. Expanded clones are given a class, and other clones once, few, many or no size at all.

abundance,d_gene,j_gene,v_gene,CDR3nt,CDR3aa
few,-,TRBJ2-2,TRBV7-3,TGTGCCAGCAGCCCCCGGTACGCCAACACCGGGGAGCTGTTTTTT,CASSPRYANTGELFF
-,TRBD2,TRBJ2-5,TRBV6-2/TRBV6-3,TGTTCGAGCAGTCGTGGGACTAGAATCGAGACCCAGTACTTC,CSSSRGTRIETQYF
medium-sized,-,TRBJ2-2,TRBV7-9,TGTGCCAGCAGCTTTAACAGCGGGGAGCTGTTTTTT,CASSFNSGELFF
-,TRBD2,TRBJ2-1,TRBV6-2/TRBV6-3,TGTACCGTCGGTACTAGCGTAGCCTACAATGAGCAGTTCTTC,CTVGTSVAYNEQFF
-,-,TRBJ1-4,TRBV12-3/TRBV12-4,TGTGTCAGCACCCTAGGAGGAGAAAAACTGTCTTTT,CVSTLGGEKLSF
once,-,TRBJ2-2,TRBV5-4,TGTGCCAGCAGTTTGGCTGGCAGTTGGACGACCGGGGAGCTGTTTTTT,CASSLAGSWTTGELFF
many,-,TRBJ2-6,TRBV6-1,TGTGCCAGCAATCCAGGGAGTTCCTCTGGGGCCAACGTCCTGACTTTC,CASNPGSSSGANVLTF
once,TRBD1,TRBJ2-6,TRBV6-5,TGTGCCAGCAGGTCAGGGGACAGATCCGGGGCCAATGTCCTGACTTTT,CASRSGDRSGANVLTF
-,-,TRBJ2-1,TRBV7-8,TGTGCCAGCAGCGCTCGTGGGACATCCTATAATGAGCAGTTCTTC,CASSARGTSYNEQFF
-,-,TRBJ1-6,TRBV6-6,TGTGCCAGTAGTAGGATGGGTTCCTCGGCAGGGAATTCACCCCTCCACTTT,CASSRMGSSAGNSPLHF
-,TRBD1,TRBJ2-7,TRBV20-1,TGCAGTGCTACCCCAGGGGGCGAGCAGTACTTC,CSATPGGEQYF